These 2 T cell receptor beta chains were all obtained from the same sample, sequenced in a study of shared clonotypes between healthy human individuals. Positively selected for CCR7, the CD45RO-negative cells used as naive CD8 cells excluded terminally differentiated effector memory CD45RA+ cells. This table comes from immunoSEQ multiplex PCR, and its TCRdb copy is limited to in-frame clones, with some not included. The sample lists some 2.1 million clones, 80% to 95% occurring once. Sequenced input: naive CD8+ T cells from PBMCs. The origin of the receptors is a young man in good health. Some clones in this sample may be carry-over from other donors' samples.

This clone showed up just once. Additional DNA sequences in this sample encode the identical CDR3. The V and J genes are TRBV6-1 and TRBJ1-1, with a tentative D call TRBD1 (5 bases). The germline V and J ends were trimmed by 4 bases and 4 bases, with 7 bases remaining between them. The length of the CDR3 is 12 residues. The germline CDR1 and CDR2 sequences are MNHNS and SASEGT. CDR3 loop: CASSVGGTEAFF. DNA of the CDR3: TGTGCCAGCAGTGTGGGGGGCACTGAAGCTTTCTTT.

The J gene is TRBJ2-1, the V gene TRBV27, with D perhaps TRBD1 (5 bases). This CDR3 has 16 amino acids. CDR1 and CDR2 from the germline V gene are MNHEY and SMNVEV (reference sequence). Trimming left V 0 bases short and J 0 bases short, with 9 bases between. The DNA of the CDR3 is TGTGCCAGCAGTTTATCGGCAGGGCTCTCCTACAATGAGCAGTTCTTC. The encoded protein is CASSLSAGLSYNEQFF.